This T cell receptor (beta chain) was sequenced for a study of Graves' ophthalmopathy and Graves' hyperthyroidism. At the level of the study: Pretreatment peripheral blood was obtained at initial diagnosis.

PBMCs came from roughly 9.1 ml of fresh peripheral blood. As the template, RNA transcripts were used to amplify TCR beta CDR3 regions. An opening RT-PCR round employed HTBI primers and preceded a second-round multiplex PCR. TCRdb processed the multiplex PCR reads anew with MiXCR; each CDR3 protein has one entry. The sample consists of 350,000 or so distinct CDR3 sequences, roughly 17% of them appearing once. There are many counts of this clonotype. The CDR3 spans 13 residues. V gave up 7 bases and J gave up 7 bases, with 14 bases separating them. CDR1 and CDR2 from the germline V gene are LNHDA and SQIVND (reference sequence).

The sequencing input was peripheral blood. This receptor was obtained from an adult man with Graves' ophthalmopathy. The chain is built from TRBV19 and TRBJ1-5; D is perhaps TRBD1 (5 bases). CDR3 bases: TGTGCCAGTACCACCGAATGGGGCCAGCCCCAGCATTTT. Protein sequence: CASTTEWGQPQHF.